Below are 4 T cell receptor beta chains sequenced from a single sample in a study of blood T cell repertoires in COVID-19. Sequenced by immunoSEQ multiplex PCR; TCRdb stores in-frame clones only, minus some. Among about 160,000 clones listed, roughly four fifths were seen once. The specimen sequenced was peripheral blood. Receptors originate from an elderly woman with acute or convalescent COVID-19.

The CDR3 here is CASSQGADYFSTDTQYF. In nucleotides, the CDR3 is TGCGCCAGCAGCCAAGGGGCGGACTACTTTAGCACAGATACGCAGTATTTT. The chain has TRBV4-1 and TRBJ2-3; possibly TRBD2 for D (6 bases). CDR1 and CDR2 from the germline V gene are MGHRA and YSYEKL. Trimming took 1 base from V and 0 from J, leaving 14 bases between them. There are 17 residues in the CDR3.

The CDR3 nucleotides read TGTGCCAGCAGTGCCGGCGGGGAGACCTTAGCCAAAAACATTCAGTACTTC. Translating it yields CASSAGGETLAKNIQYF. The chain combines TRBV2 with TRBJ2-4, with a possible D match to TRBD2 (6 bases). Germline values: CDR1 SNHLY, CDR2 FYNNEI. Trimming stripped 4 bases from V and 0 bases from J, with 16 bases between. This CDR3 has 17 residues.

This chain uses TRBV5-6 with TRBJ1-2, with D unresolved. Germline CDR1 SGHDT, CDR2 YYEEEE. Between the trimmed V and J ends, which lost 1 base and 8 bases, there was a span of 15 bases. The CDR3 has 14 amino acids. The CDR3 nucleotides are TGTGCCAGCAGCTTGAACGCGGGTCCTCGGGGCTACACCTTC. Protein: CASSLNAGPRGYTF.

With regard to this clone: The same CDR3 arises from other DNA sequences in this sample as well. This chain connects TRBV5-1 to TRBJ2-7; 7 bases line up with TRBD1. Germline CDR1 SGHRS, CDR2 YFSETQ. The CDR3 consists of 14 residues. V was pared by 0 bases and J by 0 bases, with 0 bases of the junction left unmatched. The CDR3 nucleotides are TGCGCCAGCAGCTTGGCAGGGGGCTCCTACGAGCAGTACTTC. Its protein is CASSLAGGSYEQYF.